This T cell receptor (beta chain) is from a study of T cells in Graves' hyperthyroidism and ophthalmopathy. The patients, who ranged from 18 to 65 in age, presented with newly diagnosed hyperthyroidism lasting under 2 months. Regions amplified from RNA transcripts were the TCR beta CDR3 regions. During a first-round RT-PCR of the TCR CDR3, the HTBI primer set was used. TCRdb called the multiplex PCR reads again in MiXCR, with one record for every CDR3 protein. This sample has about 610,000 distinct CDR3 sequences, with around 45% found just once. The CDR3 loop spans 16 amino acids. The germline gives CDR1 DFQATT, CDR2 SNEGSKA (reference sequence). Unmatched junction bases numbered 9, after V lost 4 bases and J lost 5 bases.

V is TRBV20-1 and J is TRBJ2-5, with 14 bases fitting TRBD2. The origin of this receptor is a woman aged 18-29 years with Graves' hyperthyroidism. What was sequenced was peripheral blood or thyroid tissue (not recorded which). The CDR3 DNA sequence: TGCAGTGCTATCCCGGGACTAGCGGGAGTAGGGGAGACCCAGTACTTC. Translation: CSAIPGLAGVGETQYF.